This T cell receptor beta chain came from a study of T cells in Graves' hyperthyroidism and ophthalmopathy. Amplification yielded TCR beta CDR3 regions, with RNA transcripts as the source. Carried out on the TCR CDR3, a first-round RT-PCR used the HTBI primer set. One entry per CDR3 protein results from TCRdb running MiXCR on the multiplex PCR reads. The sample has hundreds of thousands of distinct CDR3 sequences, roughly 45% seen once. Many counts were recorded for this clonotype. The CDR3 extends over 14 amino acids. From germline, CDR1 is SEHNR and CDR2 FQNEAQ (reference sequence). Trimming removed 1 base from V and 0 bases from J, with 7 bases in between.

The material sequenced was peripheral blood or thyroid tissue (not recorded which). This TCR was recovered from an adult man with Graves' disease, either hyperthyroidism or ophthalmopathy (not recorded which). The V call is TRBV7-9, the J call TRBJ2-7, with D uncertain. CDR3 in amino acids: CASSLDVYSYEQYF. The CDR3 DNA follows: TGTGCCAGCAGCTTAGACGTCTACTCCTACGAGCAGTACTTC.